These 3 T cell receptor beta chains were all obtained from the same sample, sequenced in a study of PD-1 blockade in classical Hodgkin lymphoma. Method: immunoSEQ multiplex PCR; TCRdb's copy keeps in-frame clones and lacks some. The sample contains 40,000 to 50,000 clones, around 80% of which appear only once. Relapse was seen in all patients after autologous stem cell transplantation, and brentuximab vedotin exposure was variable. Sequencing was performed on peripheral blood mononuclear cells (PBMCs), taken at baseline. These receptors were obtained from a human donor with classical Hodgkin lymphoma.

This sequence joins TRBV2 and TRBJ1-4; possible D gene TRBD1, 5 bases. Trimming pared 8 bases from V and 8 bases from J, leaving 24 bases between. This CDR3 is 16 amino acids long. Germline-derived CDR1 and CDR2 are SNHLY and FYNNEI. The CDR3 region is CASERQPGRVREKLFF. The CDR3 DNA reads TGTGCCAGCGAACGTCAGCCTGGCAGGGTGAGGGAAAAACTGTTTTTT.

This clone was counted a few times. The chain combines TRBV19 with TRBJ1-6; D remains ambiguous. The germline V and J ends were trimmed by 5 bases and 7 bases, with 12 bases remaining between them. Germline V gene lookup returns CDR1 LNHDA and CDR2 SQIVND (reference sequence). This CDR3 has 14 residues. CDR3 in amino acids: CASSRVDYNSPLHF. CDR3 sequence (DNA): TGTGCCAGTAGTCGTGTGGATTACAATTCACCCCTCCACTTT.

J is TRBJ2-7 and V is TRBV5-1, with D perhaps matching TRBD1 (6 bases). Germline lookup yields CDR1 SGHRS and CDR2 YFSETQ. This CDR3 has 14 amino acids. V was shortened by 1 base and J by 5 bases, with 13 bases between the two germline ends. In DNA form, the CDR3 reads TGCGCCAGCAGCTTGTCCAGGGGCGCCCACGAGCAGTACTTC. Encoded protein: CASSLSRGAHEQYF. The whole variable domain, filled in from reference TRBV5-1 and TRBJ2-7, reads KAGVTQTPRYLIKTRGQQVTLSCSPISGHRSVSWYQQTPGQGLQFLFEYFSETQRNKGNFPGRFSGRQFSNSRSEMNVSTLELGDSALYLCASSLSRGAHEQYFGPGTRLTVT.